This T cell receptor beta chain was captured by sequencing in a study of OX40 agonist ivuxolimab in advanced cancers. Study overall: Partial responses were achieved by three patients, one with hepatocellular carcinoma and two with cutaneous melanoma.

Study-wide points: At 0.1 to 3.0 mg/kg, CD4+ and CD8+ blood T cells expanded clonally by week 6. Which antigen the expanded peripheral T cells recognized is unknown.

The ends were cut back, 5 bases at V and 4 bases at J, with 12 bases in the middle. CDR1 is MNHEY, CDR2 SMNVEV, per germline (reference sequence). This CDR3 spans 14 amino acids. Sequencing was performed with immunoSEQ multiplex PCR; in TCRdb, only in-frame clones are kept and a portion is missing. Found here are approximately 40,000 clones, around 80% of them singletons; the top ten hold about 10%. Autoimmune disease history or systemic immunosuppression led to patients being barred. A word on this clone: Its antigen is undetermined.

This clonotype was sampled from an adult with an advanced solid tumor such as melanoma, head and neck, liver or kidney cancer. The specimen comprised CD4+ or CD8+ T cells sorted from blood, sampled in a trial of the OX40 agonist ivuxolimab. This sequence joins TRBV27 and TRBJ2-1; weak D call: TRBD1 (6 bases). The CDR3 loop is CASSEGQPYNEQFF. The DNA for the CDR3 is TGTGCCAGCAGTGAGGGACAACCGTACAATGAGCAGTTCTTC.